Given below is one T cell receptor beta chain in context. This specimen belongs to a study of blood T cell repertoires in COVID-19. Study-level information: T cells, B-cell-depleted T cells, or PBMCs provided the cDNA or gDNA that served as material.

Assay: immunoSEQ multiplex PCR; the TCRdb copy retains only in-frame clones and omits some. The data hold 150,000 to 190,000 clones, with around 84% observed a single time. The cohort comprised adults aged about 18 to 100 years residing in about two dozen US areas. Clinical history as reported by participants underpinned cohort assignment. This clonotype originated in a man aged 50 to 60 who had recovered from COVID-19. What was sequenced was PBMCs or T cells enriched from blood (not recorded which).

The CDR3 spells CASSLGDRGMESPLHF. The CDR3, as DNA: TGTGCCAGCAGCTTAGGGGACAGAGGGATGGAGTCACCCCTCCACTTT. This rearrangement joins TRBV11-3 to TRBJ1-6, with TRBD1 matching over 7 bases. Germline V gives CDR1 SGHNT, CDR2 YENEEA. J lost 10 bases, V lost 1 base, and 10 bases had no gene match. The CDR3 runs to 16 residues.